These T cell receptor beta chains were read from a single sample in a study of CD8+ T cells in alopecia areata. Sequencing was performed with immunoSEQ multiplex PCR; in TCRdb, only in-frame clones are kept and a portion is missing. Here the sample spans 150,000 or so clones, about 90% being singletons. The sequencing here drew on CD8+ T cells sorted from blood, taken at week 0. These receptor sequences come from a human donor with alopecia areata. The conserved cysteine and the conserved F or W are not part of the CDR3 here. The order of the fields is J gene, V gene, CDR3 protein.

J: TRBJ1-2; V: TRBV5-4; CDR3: ASSLEGQGSGYT
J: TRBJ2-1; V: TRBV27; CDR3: ASSVASGVRGQF
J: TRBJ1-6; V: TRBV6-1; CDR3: ASEDGGFESPLH
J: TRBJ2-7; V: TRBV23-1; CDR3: ASSQSNGGVPSYEQY
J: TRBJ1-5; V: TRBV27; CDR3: ASSLGYSNQPQH
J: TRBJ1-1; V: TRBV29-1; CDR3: SVEGQANTEAF
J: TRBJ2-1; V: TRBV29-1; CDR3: SVEWATGLSSYNEQF
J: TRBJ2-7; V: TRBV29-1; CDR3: SVEEESHEQY
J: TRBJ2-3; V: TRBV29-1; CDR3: SVDPGTGGVVTDTQY
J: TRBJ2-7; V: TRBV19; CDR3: ASSIYGGSSYEQY
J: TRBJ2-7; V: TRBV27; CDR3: ASSLGSGHSYEQY
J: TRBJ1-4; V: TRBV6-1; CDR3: ASSEGDEFTSWEKLF
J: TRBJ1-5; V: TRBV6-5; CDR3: ASSYEGSGQPQH
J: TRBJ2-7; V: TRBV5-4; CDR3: ASSYGTYEQY
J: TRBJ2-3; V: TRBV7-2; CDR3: ASSMDGGTDTQY
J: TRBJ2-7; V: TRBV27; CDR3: ASSHRDRNYEQY
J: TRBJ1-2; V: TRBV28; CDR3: ASSLADGGSNYGYT
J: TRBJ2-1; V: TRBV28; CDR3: ASTTTKIREAGLNEQF
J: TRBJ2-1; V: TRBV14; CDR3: ASSLQGVNEQF
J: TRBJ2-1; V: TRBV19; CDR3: ASTAGGDYNEQF
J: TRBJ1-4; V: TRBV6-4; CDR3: ASSLMGATNEKLF
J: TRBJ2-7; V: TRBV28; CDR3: ASRHRATQGEQY
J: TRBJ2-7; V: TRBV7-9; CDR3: ASSLQGLEQY
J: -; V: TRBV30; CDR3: AWSVPEDEQY
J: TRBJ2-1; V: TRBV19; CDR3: ASSFFSGIDNEQF
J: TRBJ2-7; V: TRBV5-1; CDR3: ASSLGRQVFHEQY
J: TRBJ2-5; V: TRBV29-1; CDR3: SVGSQTERYFGTQY
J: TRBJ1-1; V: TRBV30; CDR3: AWSFPFDRTHETNTEAF
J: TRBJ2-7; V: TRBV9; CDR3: ASAPFSGESYEQY
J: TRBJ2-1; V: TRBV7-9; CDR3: ASSLAGEEQF
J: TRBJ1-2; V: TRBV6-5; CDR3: ASSFQSRFGYT
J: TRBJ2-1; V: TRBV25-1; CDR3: ASSDGSSYNEQF
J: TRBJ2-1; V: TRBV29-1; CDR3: SVDGSSSYNEQF
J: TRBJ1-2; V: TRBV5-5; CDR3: ASSWTPRGDLYYGYT
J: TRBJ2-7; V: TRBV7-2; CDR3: ASSLRRAGSSYEQY
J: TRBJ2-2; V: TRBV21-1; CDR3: ASSKTGTANTGELF
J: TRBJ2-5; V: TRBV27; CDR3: ASSLGTGWETQY
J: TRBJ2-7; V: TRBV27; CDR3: ASSPGDTYEQY
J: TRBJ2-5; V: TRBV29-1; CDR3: SVETGYQETQY
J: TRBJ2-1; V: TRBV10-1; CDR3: ASSQEQF
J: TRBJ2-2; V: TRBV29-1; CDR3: SAWDYTNTGELF
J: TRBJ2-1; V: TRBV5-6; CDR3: ASSHGTSGGPGKF
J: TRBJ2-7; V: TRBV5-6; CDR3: ASSLLDYEQY